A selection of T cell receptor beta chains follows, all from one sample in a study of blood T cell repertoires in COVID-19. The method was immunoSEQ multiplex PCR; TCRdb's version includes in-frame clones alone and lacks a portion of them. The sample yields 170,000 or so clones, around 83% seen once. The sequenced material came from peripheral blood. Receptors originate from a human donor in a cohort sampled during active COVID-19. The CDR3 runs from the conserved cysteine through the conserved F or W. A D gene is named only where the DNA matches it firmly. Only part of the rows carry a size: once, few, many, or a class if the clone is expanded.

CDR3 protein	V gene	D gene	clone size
CASNRGTGTSYEQYF	TRBV2	TRBD1	-
CASSFGGRGNEQYF	TRBV28	TRBD2	-
CASNPTGGADTQYF	TRBV7-9	TRBD1	-
CAPRARETQYF	TRBV9	-	-
CASSEYPQGGHEQYF	TRBV2	TRBD1	-
CASSPRQGGYNEQFF	TRBV9	-	-
CASSLVPRAGALDTQYF	TRBV5-5	TRBD2	-
CASSLVRGQGTADTQYF	TRBV7-2	-	few
CASSRASGRSQDTQYF	TRBV5-1	TRBD2	-
CASSVGGGQYNEQFF	TRBV9	-	-
CASSSPGQTSYNEQFF	TRBV11-2	-	-
CASSLRRGYSYNEQFF	TRBV7-2	-	-
CASSFPGTGATDTQYF	TRBV2	TRBD1	-
CASSSHRVGDSYEQYF	TRBV28	-	once
CASSYSADRAIRQPQHF	TRBV6-2/TRBV6-3	TRBD1	-
CASSQVPGGFLGYTF	TRBV4-1	TRBD1	-
CASSSGINQPQHF	TRBV6-2/TRBV6-3	-	-
CASSDRGRVFSEAFF	TRBV6-2/TRBV6-3	TRBD1	-
CASSDRDTGYTF	TRBV10-1	-	-